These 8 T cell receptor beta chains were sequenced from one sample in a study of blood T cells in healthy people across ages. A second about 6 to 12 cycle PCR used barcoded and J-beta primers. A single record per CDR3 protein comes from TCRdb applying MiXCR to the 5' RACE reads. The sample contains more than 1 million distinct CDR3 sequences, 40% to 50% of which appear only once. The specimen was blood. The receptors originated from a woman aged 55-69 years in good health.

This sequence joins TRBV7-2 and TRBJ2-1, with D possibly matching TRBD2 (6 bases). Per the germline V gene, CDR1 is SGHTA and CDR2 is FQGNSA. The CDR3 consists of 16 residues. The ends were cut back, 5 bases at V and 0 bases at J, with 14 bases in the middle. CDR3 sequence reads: CASSPSSGLSYNEQFF. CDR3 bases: TGTGCCAGCAGCCCCAGTAGCGGACTCTCCTACAATGAGCAGTTCTTC.

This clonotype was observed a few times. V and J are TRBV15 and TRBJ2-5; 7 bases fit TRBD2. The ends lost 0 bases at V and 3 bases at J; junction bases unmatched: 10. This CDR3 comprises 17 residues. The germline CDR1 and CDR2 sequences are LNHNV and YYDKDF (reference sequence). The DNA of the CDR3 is TGTGCCACCAGCAGAGATCTCGGCAGGGAGGGCGAAGAGACCCAGTACTTC. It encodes CATSRDLGREGEETQYF.

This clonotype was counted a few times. CDR3 nucleotide sequence: TGTGCCAGCAGACTAGCTGTTGAAAAGGAGCAGTACTTC. This encodes CASRLAVEKEQYF. The chain employs TRBV12-3 or TRBV12-4 and TRBJ2-7, with D maybe TRBD2 (6 bases). Trimming left V 6 bases short and J 7 bases short, with 16 bases between. CDR3 length equals 13 residues.

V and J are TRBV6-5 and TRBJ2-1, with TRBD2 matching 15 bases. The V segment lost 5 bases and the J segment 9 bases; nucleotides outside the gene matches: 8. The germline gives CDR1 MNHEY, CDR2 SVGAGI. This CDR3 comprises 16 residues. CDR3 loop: CASSPRTSGRALEQFF. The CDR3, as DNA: TGTGCCAGCAGTCCCCGGACTAGCGGGAGGGCCCTTGAGCAGTTCTTC.

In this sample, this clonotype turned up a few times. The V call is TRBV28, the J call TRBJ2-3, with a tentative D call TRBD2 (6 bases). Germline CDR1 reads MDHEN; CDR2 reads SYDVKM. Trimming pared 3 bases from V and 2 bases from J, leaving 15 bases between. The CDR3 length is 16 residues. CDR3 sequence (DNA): TGTGCCAGCAGTTTCGACTTAGGAGGGAACACAGATACGCAGTATTTT. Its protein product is CASSFDLGGNTDTQYF.

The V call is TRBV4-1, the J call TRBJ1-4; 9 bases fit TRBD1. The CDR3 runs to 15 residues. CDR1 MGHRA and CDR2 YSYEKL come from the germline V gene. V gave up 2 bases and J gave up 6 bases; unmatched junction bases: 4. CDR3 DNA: TGCGCCAGCAGCCAACGGGGACAGGGCGATGAAAAACTGTTTTTT. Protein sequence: CASSQRGQGDEKLFF.

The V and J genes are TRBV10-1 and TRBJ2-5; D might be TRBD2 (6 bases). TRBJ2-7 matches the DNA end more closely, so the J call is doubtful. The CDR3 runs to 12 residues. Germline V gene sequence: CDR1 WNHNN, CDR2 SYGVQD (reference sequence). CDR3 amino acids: CASSEGGSEQYF. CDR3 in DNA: TGCGCCAGCAGTGAGGGGGGGTCCGAGCAGTACTTC.

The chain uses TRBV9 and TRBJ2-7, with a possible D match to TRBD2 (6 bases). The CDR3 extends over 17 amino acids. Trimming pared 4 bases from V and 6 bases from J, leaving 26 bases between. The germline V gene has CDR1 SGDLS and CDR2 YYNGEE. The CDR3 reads CASSPRLGGTRGTEQYF. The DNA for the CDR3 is TGTGCCAGCAGCCCGCGTTTAGGTGGGACCCGGGGGACCGAGCAGTACTTC.